The source of this T cell receptor beta chain is a study of T cell responses to AZD1222 COVID-19 vaccine. Whole-study findings and limits: Baseline seropositivity characterized only a handful of AZD1222 recipients. Donor demographics were predominantly white British with a female majority; clonal diversity may be underestimated.

The CDR3 sequence is 15 residues long. V lost 5 bases, J lost 3 bases, and 7 bases stayed unmatched. Germline V gives CDR1 MDHEN, CDR2 SYDVKM. The table came from immunoSEQ multiplex PCR; TCRdb's copy has only in-frame clones and leaves some out. The data contain 150,000 to 200,000 clones, 85% to 95% of them singletons. A note on this clone: The antigen is undetermined.

The rearrangement links TRBV28 to TRBJ1-2, with 9 bases lining up with TRBD1. The TCR originated in an adult who received the AZD1222 COVID-19 vaccine. The sequenced sample was peripheral blood, obtained 28 days after the second AZD1222 dose. In DNA, the CDR3 is TGTGCCAGCAGTCCCGGGACAGGGAATTACTATGGCTACACCTTC. Amino acid sequence: CASSPGTGNYYGYTF.